This entry lists 14 T cell receptor beta chains sequenced from one sample in a study of blood T cell repertoires in COVID-19. Here immunoSEQ multiplex PCR was the method, and the copy in TCRdb shows in-frame clones only, minus some. The sample lists 140,000 to 150,000 clones; approximately 90% were seen once. Sequenced sample: peripheral blood. These receptor sequences come from a man aged 60-69 years with active or convalescent COVID-19.

V is TRBV6-6 and J is TRBJ1-2; TRBD1 matches at 9 bases. Germline V lookup: CDR1 MNHNY, CDR2 SVGAGI (reference sequence). The CDR3 covers 18 residues. With 5 bases clipped from V and 0 bases from J, the junction kept 13 bases outside the gene matches. The CDR3 nucleotides are TGTGCCAGCAGTCTGCTCGGGACAGGGAGACGCACTAACTATGGCTACACCTTC. It yields the protein CASSLLGTGRRTNYGYTF.

The chain employs TRBV5-6 and TRBJ1-1; 8 nucleotides match TRBD1. CDR3 length: 13 residues. V trimming: 3 bases; J trimming: 3 bases; junction bases outside the gene matches: 1. Looked up from germline, CDR1 is SGHDT and CDR2 is YYEEEE. The CDR3 here is CASSWDRYTEAFF. In nucleotides, the CDR3 is TGTGCCAGCAGCTGGGACAGGTACACTGAAGCTTTCTTT.

The genes are TRBV2 and TRBJ2-5, with unresolved D. The CDR3 has 14 amino acids. The germline V gene encodes CDR1 SNHLY and CDR2 FYNNEI. Trimming stripped 3 bases from V and 2 bases from J, with 10 bases between. The CDR3 sequence: CASSEVTVQETQYF. CDR3 nucleotide sequence: TGTGCCAGCAGTGAGGTAACAGTTCAAGAGACCCAGTACTTC.

The chain combines TRBV18 with TRBJ1-2; D is possibly TRBD1 (5 bases). CDR1 and CDR2 (germline): KGHSH, LQKENI. The germline V and J ends were trimmed by 6 bases and 2 bases, with 16 bases remaining between them. This CDR3 has 15 residues. The chain's CDR3 is CASSLPGGVNYGYTF. The CDR3 nucleotides read TGTGCCAGCTCCCTTCCAGGAGGGGTAAACTATGGCTACACCTTC.

This clone was recorded only once. This sequence joins TRBV20-1 and TRBJ2-1, with 9 bases matching TRBD2. The J segment lost 3 bases and the V segment lost 3 bases, leaving 12 bases of the junction unmatched. The germline CDR1 and CDR2 sequences are DFQATT and SNEGSKA (reference sequence). This CDR3 is built from 17 residues. The CDR3 sequence: CSASSREGIRRYNEQFF. CDR3 nucleotide sequence: TGCAGTGCTAGTTCGCGGGAGGGCATAAGACGCTACAATGAGCAGTTCTTC.

The chain uses TRBV25-1 and TRBJ2-1; a weak D match, TRBD2 (6 bases). Germline V gene data show CDR1 as MGHDK and CDR2 as SYGVNS. CDR3 length: 11 residues. V lost 6 bases to trimming and J lost 9 bases, with 9 bases between them. The CDR3 DNA reads TGTGCCAGCAGGCGGGATCGTGAGCAGTTCTTC. Amino acids: CASRRDREQFF.

This chain uses TRBV4-3 with TRBJ2-3; TRBD1 matches 9 bases. This CDR3 spans 17 amino acids. Per the germline V gene, CDR1 is LGHNA and CDR2 is YSLEER. Trimming at V came to 1 base and at J to 3 bases, leaving 8 bases not matched to a gene. CDR3 coding DNA: TGCGCCAGCAGCCAAGGGCCGGGACAGGGTGGGACAGATACGCAGTATTTT. Amino acid sequence: CASSQGPGQGGTDTQYF.

This chain joins TRBV7-2 and TRBJ2-2; D not certain. Trimming took off 1 base at V and 6 bases at J, with 6 bases between the two ends. Germline V gives CDR1 SGHTA, CDR2 FQGNSA. This CDR3 region has 13 residues. The CDR3 protein is CASSLVGPGELFF. The CDR3 nucleotides are TGTGCCAGCAGCTTAGTGGGCCCCGGGGAGCTGTTTTTT. The variable domain in full, completed from reference TRBV7-2 and TRBJ2-2, reads GAGVSQSPSNKVTEKGKDVELRCDPISGHTALYWYRQSLGQGLEFLIYFQGNSAPDKSGLPSDRFSAERTGGSVSTLTIQRTQQEDSAVYLCASSLVGPGELFFGEGSRLTVL.

The chain is built from TRBV4-1 and TRBJ2-7, with D possibly being TRBD1 (6 bases). Germline lookup yields CDR1 MGHRA and CDR2 YSYEKL. The CDR3 totals 13 residues. The V end lost 3 bases, the J end lost 10 bases, and 16 bases lay between the germline ends. The CDR3 sequence is CASSQDRDNQQYF. DNA of the CDR3: TGCGCCAGCAGCCAGGACCGGGACAACCAACAGTACTTC.

This rearrangement joins TRBV7-3 to TRBJ2-5; 8 bases agree with TRBD2. The CDR3 contains 17 residues. Germline values: CDR1 SGHTA, CDR2 FQGTGA. Unmatched junction bases numbered 9, after V lost 1 base and J lost 2 bases. The CDR3 sequence is CASSLRSGGRGQETQYF. Here the CDR3 DNA reads TGTGCCAGCAGCTTAAGATCGGGAGGGCGGGGGCAAGAGACCCAGTACTTC.

The gene calls are TRBV19 and TRBJ1-3; 10 nucleotides agree with TRBD1. Trimming at V came to 6 bases and at J to 1 base, leaving 6 bases not matched to a gene. CDR3 length: 16 residues. Germline CDR1 LNHDA, CDR2 SQIVND (reference sequence). The chain's CDR3 is CASRDPGQGSGNTIYF. The CDR3 bases are TGTGCCAGTAGGGACCCGGGACAGGGGTCTGGAAACACCATATATTTT. Based on the CDR3 plus reference TRBV19 and TRBJ1-3, the full variable domain is DGGITQSPKYLFRKEGQNVTLSCEQNLNHDAMYWYRQDPGQGLRLIYYSQIVNDFQKGDIAEGYSVSREKKESFPLTVTSAQKNPTAFYLCASRDPGQGSGNTIYFGEGSWLTVV.

The CDR3 bases are TGTGCCAGCAGCTGGGCTAGCGGACAAGAGACCCAGTACTTC. This codes for CASSWASGQETQYF. The J gene is TRBJ2-5, the V gene TRBV7-9, with 7 bases matching TRBD2. Per germline, CDR1 SEHNR and CDR2 FQNEAQ (reference sequence). V lost 4 bases and J lost 2; bases outside the gene matches: 4. The CDR3 totals 14 residues.

The CDR3 nucleotides read TGTGCCTGGCGGGGGGCAGATTCACCCCTCCACTTT. Its protein is CAWRGADSPLHF. The chain recombines TRBV30 with TRBJ1-6, with D tentatively TRBD1 (6 bases). Germline V CDR1 and CDR2: GTSNPN, SVGIG (reference sequence). CDR3 length equals 12 residues. V was pared by 5 bases and J by 8 bases, with 10 bases between.

This clone came up once. The chain recombines TRBV21-1 with TRBJ1-5; the table assigns TRBD1, which was not confirmed against the DNA. TRBV21-1 is noted as a pseudogene. This CDR3 is 15 amino acids long. In nucleotides, the CDR3 is TGTGCCAGCAGCACACGGACAGGGGGCGGATTTTTTCAGCATTTT. It is translated as CASSTRTGGGFFQHF.